This TCR beta chain emerged from a study of blood T cell repertoires in COVID-19. Residents of about two dozen US areas, aged about 18 to 95 years, made up the participants. Categorization into cohorts depended on clinical history that participants reported. TCRdb's copy holds only in-frame clones and misses some; the assay was immunoSEQ multiplex PCR. The repertoire holds nearly 250,000 clones, with more than 80% as singletons. Germline V gives CDR1 SGHRS, CDR2 YFSETQ. The CDR3 contains 17 residues. The ends lost 4 bases at V and 2 bases at J; junction bases unmatched: 8. This receptor was obtained from a man between 50 and 59 years old who had been exposed to COVID-19. Input material: PBMCs or T cells enriched from blood (not recorded which). The chain couples TRBV5-1 to TRBJ2-6; 8 bases fit TRBD1. CDR3 DNA: TGCGCCAGCAGCCTCCGGGACAGGCCTGCTGGGGCCAACGTCCTGACTTTC. Its protein is CASSLRDRPAGANVLTF.